A single sample is the source of the 19 T cell receptor beta chains below, sequenced in a study of shared clonotypes between healthy human individuals. The table came from immunoSEQ multiplex PCR; TCRdb's copy has only in-frame clones and leaves some out. The table has around 2.1 million clones, roughly 91% seen once. Terminally differentiated effector memory CD45RA+ cells were left out of the naive CD8 fraction, which was CD45RO-negative and positively selected for CCR7. Sequenced input: naive CD8+ T cells from PBMCs. The receptors here all came from a young man in good health. Some clones in this sample may be carry-over from other donors' samples.

The V and J genes are TRBV7-2 and TRBJ2-5; D ambiguous. The CDR3 sequence is 11 residues long. Germline lookup yields CDR1 SGHTA and CDR2 FQGNSA. Deletions cut 5 bases from V and 5 bases from J, with 6 bases between. The CDR3 spells CASSRRETQYF. CDR3 DNA: TGTGCCAGCAGCCGCCGTGAGACCCAGTACTTC.

J is TRBJ2-7 and V is TRBV27, with D unclear. Trimming removed 0 bases from V and 2 bases from J, with 14 bases in between. Looked up from germline, CDR1 is MNHEY and CDR2 is SMNVEV (reference sequence). The CDR3 contains 16 residues. The CDR3 coding sequence is TGTGCCAGCAGTTTATCGCCGGGCACTCTAGCCTACGAGCAGTACTTC. Its protein is CASSLSPGTLAYEQYF.

V gene TRBV15 combines with J gene TRBJ2-5; D is tentatively TRBD1 or TRBD2 (6 bases each). The CDR3 covers 17 residues. CDR1 is LNHNV and CDR2 is YYDKDF in the germline V gene (reference sequence). The V and J ends lost 5 bases and 4 bases respectively, with 23 bases between them. The CDR3 DNA follows: TGTGCCACCAGCCCGGGGGCTCCGGAGGGCCTTTTAGAGACCCAGTACTTC. This codes for CATSPGAPEGLLETQYF. The whole variable domain, filled in from reference TRBV15 and TRBJ2-5, reads DAMVIQNPRYQVTQFGKPVTLSCSQTLNHNVMYWYQQKSSQAPKLLFHYYDKDFNNEADTPDNFQSRRPNTSFCFLDIRSPGLGDTAMYLCATSPGAPEGLLETQYFGPGTRLLVL.

The chain is built from TRBV7-2 and TRBJ1-5; D not resolved. Germline loops: CDR1 SGHTA, CDR2 FQGNSA. Between the trimmed V and J ends, which lost 3 bases and 5 bases, there was a span of 17 bases. This CDR3 has 16 residues. CDR3 region: CASSFDMPSGYQPQHF. CDR3 nucleotide sequence: TGTGCCAGCAGCTTTGATATGCCCAGCGGTTATCAGCCCCAGCATTTT.

The chain joins TRBV7-9 to TRBJ2-2; 7 bases line up with TRBD1. This CDR3 is built from 13 residues. CDR1 and CDR2 (germline): SEHNR, FQNEAQ (reference sequence). V was clipped by 6 bases and J by 5 bases; unmatched bases: 3. The CDR3 nucleotides are TGTGCCAGCAGACAGGGGCTAACCGGGGAGCTGTTTTTT. Amino acids: CASRQGLTGELFF.

The chain carries TRBV11-2 and TRBJ2-7; no clear D. The CDR3 is made up of 14 amino acids. Trimming pared 5 bases from V and 1 base from J, leaving 12 bases between. Germline V gives CDR1 SGHAT, CDR2 FQNNGV. In DNA, the CDR3 is TGTGCCAGCAGCGCCGGACCGCCGTCCTACGAGCAGTACTTC. Protein product: CASSAGPPSYEQYF.

The genes are TRBV6-6 and TRBJ1-2; D remains ambiguous. The germline gives CDR1 MNHNY, CDR2 SVGAGI (reference sequence). With 0 bases removed from V and 4 bases from J, the gap between germline ends came to 9 bases. This CDR3 region has 14 residues. The CDR3 here is CASSYSDTLYGYTF. The CDR3 nucleotides are TGTGCCAGCAGTTACTCCGACACGCTCTATGGCTACACCTTC.

The chain employs TRBV7-9 and TRBJ2-7; possibly TRBD1 or TRBD2 for D (5 bases each). The V gene lost 1 base and the J gene lost 2 bases, with 12 bases spanning the gap. This CDR3 contains 15 residues. From germline, CDR1 is SEHNR and CDR2 FQNEAQ (reference sequence). The CDR3: CASSLGGSSTYEQYF. The CDR3 DNA follows: TGTGCCAGCAGCTTAGGGGGGAGTTCCACCTACGAGCAGTACTTC.

The chain uses TRBV4-1 and TRBJ2-2; TRBD2 matches at 15 bases. The CDR3 runs 19 residues. V was pared by 4 bases and J by 3 bases, with 9 bases of the junction left unmatched. Per germline, CDR1 MGHRA and CDR2 YSYEKL. In DNA, the CDR3 is TGCGCCAGCAGCCCAGGGACTAGCGGGAGGCGTACGGACACCGGGGAGCTGTTTTTT. It codes for CASSPGTSGRRTDTGELFF.

The chain recombines TRBV4-3 with TRBJ2-1; no definite D call. The CDR3 is 16 residues long. V shed 1 base and J shed 3 bases, with 13 bases lying between them. Germline assignment: CDR1 LGHNA and CDR2 YSLEER. CDR3 residues: CASSQVGGKGYNEQFF. CDR3 coding DNA: TGCGCCAGCAGCCAAGTGGGTGGGAAGGGCTACAATGAGCAGTTCTTC.

This rearrangement joins TRBV9 to TRBJ2-1; D unresolved. With 2 bases removed from V and 8 bases from J, the gap between germline ends came to 17 bases. The CDR3 consists of 15 residues. Germline CDR1 and CDR2: SGDLS and YYNGEE. The CDR3 coding sequence is TGTGCCAGCAGCGTCGGCTCCACGGTCGGCTATGAGCAGTTCTTC. Amino acids: CASSVGSTVGYEQFF.

The chain employs TRBV4-1 and TRBJ2-7; TRBD1 is a possible D gene (5 bases). There are 15 residues in the CDR3. CDR1 MGHRA and CDR2 YSYEKL come from the germline V gene. Trimming took 3 bases from V and 1 from J, leaving 13 bases between them. CDR3 sequence: CASSQTEDLSYEQYF. The CDR3 DNA reads TGCGCCAGCAGCCAGACAGAAGATCTATCCTACGAGCAGTACTTC.

V usage is TRBV27 and J usage is TRBJ2-5; weak D call: TRBD2 (5 bases). Germline V gene data show CDR1 as MNHEY and CDR2 as SMNVEV (reference sequence). Deletions cut 7 bases from V and 4 bases from J, with 10 bases between. There are 12 residues in the CDR3. The CDR3 region has the DNA TGTGCCAGCAAAGGGAGTCGAGAGACCCAGTACTTC. This translates into CASKGSRETQYF.

The rearrangement links TRBV4-1 to TRBJ1-5, with TRBD1 as a possible D gene (6 bases). Germline V lookup: CDR1 MGHRA, CDR2 YSYEKL. V was shortened by 6 bases and J by 4 bases, with 16 bases between the two germline ends. There are 15 residues in the CDR3. Written as DNA, the CDR3 is TGCGCCAGCAGTCCTAATCCCAGGGGAAATCAGCCCCAGCATTTT. Its translation is CASSPNPRGNQPQHF.

V gene TRBV29-1 combines with J gene TRBJ1-5; possibly TRBD1 for D (5 bases). Trimming cost V 4 bases and J 2 bases, with 21 bases left between them. The CDR3 has 17 residues. Germline-derived CDR1 and CDR2 are SQVTM and ANQGSEA. The CDR3 sequence is CSVVYTGTRACNQPQHF. The CDR3 DNA sequence: TGCAGCGTTGTCTATACCGGGACCCGGGCGTGCAATCAGCCCCAGCATTTT.

V usage is TRBV7-9 and J usage is TRBJ1-2; 8 positions agree with TRBD1. CDR3 length: 16 residues. V was pared by 5 bases and J by 3 bases, with 11 bases of the junction left unmatched. Germline-derived CDR1 and CDR2 are SEHNR and FQNEAQ (reference sequence). CDR3 in amino acids: CASSPPDRGVDYGYTF. The CDR3 region has the DNA TGTGCCAGCAGCCCCCCCGACAGGGGAGTTGACTATGGCTACACCTTC.

This chain uses TRBV6-4 with TRBJ1-2, with D perhaps matching TRBD1 (5 bases). Germline CDR1 MRHNA, CDR2 SNTAGT. This CDR3 has 15 amino acids. V was pared by 10 bases and J by 2 bases, with 20 bases between. CDR3 amino acids: CATNKQAGRNYGYTF. DNA for the CDR3: TGTGCCACCAATAAACAGGCAGGGCGGAACTATGGCTACACCTTC.

V gene TRBV11-3 combines with J gene TRBJ2-5, with D perhaps matching TRBD2 (6 bases). Germline V lookup: CDR1 SGHNT, CDR2 YENEEA. The CDR3 covers 15 residues. Trimming cost V 5 bases and J 4 bases, with 17 bases left between them. CDR3 DNA sequence: TGTGCCAGCAGCAGTCGGGACGGGGGTCGAGAGACCCAGTACTTC. This translates into CASSSRDGGRETQYF.

The chain has TRBV7-9 and TRBJ1-3; D may be TRBD1 (6 bases). Between the trimmed V and J ends, which lost 5 bases and 2 bases, there was a span of 19 bases. The V gene's germline CDR1 is SEHNR and CDR2 FQNEAQ (reference sequence). The CDR3 has 17 amino acids. The DNA for the CDR3 is TGTGCCAGCAGCGACGAAGGACAATGGGGGCCTGGAAACACCATATATTTT. Protein sequence: CASSDEGQWGPGNTIYF. Variable domain in full (rest from reference TRBV7-9 and TRBJ1-3): DTGVSQNPRHKITKRGQNVTFRCDPISEHNRLYWYRQTLGQGPEFLTYFQNEAQLEKSRLLSDRFSAERPKGSFSTLEIQRTEQGDSAMYLCASSDEGQWGPGNTIYFGEGSWLTVV.